This record covers a single T cell receptor beta chain. The data were taken from a study of T cells after yellow fever vaccination. In the study overall: Any fraction with a low cell number was prepared using SMART-Seq v4 Ultra Low Input.

V lost 4 bases to trimming and J lost 8 bases; unmatched junction nucleotides: 8. The CDR3 contains 14 residues. Germline CDR1 SGHRS, CDR2 YFSETQ. A single record per CDR3 protein comes from TCRdb applying MiXCR to the 5' RACE reads. Of some 300,000 distinct CDR3 sequences listed, 3.6% are singletons. Sequencing used PBMCs, obtained on the day of the yellow fever booster vaccination. This chain uses TRBV5-1 with TRBJ1-2; TRBD1 aligns across 10 bases. This clonotype originated in a man between 18 and 35 years old who received the YFV17D yellow fever vaccine. This chain's CDR3 is CASSPGTGESGYTF. The CDR3 nucleotides read TGCGCCAGCAGCCCCGGGACAGGGGAATCCGGCTACACCTTC.